The 24 T cell receptor beta chains presented below share a single source sample, sequenced in a study of shared clonotypes between healthy human individuals. Naive CD8 populations comprised CD45RO-negative cells positively selected for CCR7, excluding terminally differentiated effector memory CD45RA+ cells. This table comes from immunoSEQ multiplex PCR, and its TCRdb copy is limited to in-frame clones, with some not included. This table holds some 2,100,000 clones, 93% found once. Sample: naive CD8+ T cells from PBMCs. The receptors come from a man younger than 35 in good health. Some clones in this sample may be carry-over from other donors' samples.

The V call is TRBV5-8, the J call TRBJ2-7; the D is unclear. Germline-derived CDR1 and CDR2 are SGHTS and YDEGEE. The length of the CDR3 is 15 residues. Trimming pared 4 bases from V and 4 bases from J, leaving 18 bases between. Written as DNA, the CDR3 is TGTGCCAGCAGCCTTATCCACCAGAACTCTTACGAGCAGTACTTC. Amino acid sequence: CASSLIHQNSYEQYF.

The rearrangement joins TRBV7-8 to TRBJ2-1, with 10 bases matching TRBD2. Germline loops: CDR1 SGHVS, CDR2 FQNEAQ. This CDR3 has 16 residues. After removal of 5 bases from V and 7 bases from J, the junction contained 11 bases not matched to a gene. CDR3 protein: CASSPKAGGPGNEQFF. The CDR3, as DNA: TGTGCCAGCAGCCCCAAAGCGGGAGGGCCGGGAAATGAGCAGTTCTTC.

This chain connects TRBV6-1 to TRBJ1-2; tentative D call: TRBD1 (6 bases). The CDR3 is 12 amino acids. In germline, CDR1 is MNHNS, CDR2 SASEGT. The ends were cut back, 7 bases at V and 5 bases at J, with 11 bases in the middle. The CDR3 loop reads CASTPRGYGYTF. For the CDR3, the DNA is TGTGCCAGCACCCCCAGGGGTTATGGCTACACCTTC.

The chain joins TRBV6-4 to TRBJ1-1; possible D gene TRBD1, 5 bases. CDR3 length: 12 residues. The V and J ends lost 0 bases and 7 bases respectively, with 6 bases between them. Germline-derived CDR1 and CDR2 are MRHNA and SNTAGT. CDR3 region: CASSDSRGEAFF. DNA of the CDR3: TGTGCCAGCAGTGACTCAAGGGGTGAAGCTTTCTTT.

The V and J genes are TRBV27 and TRBJ2-7, with TRBD1 as a possible D gene (6 bases). CDR1 and CDR2 (germline): MNHEY, SMNVEV (reference sequence). Trimming shortened V by 5 bases and J by 9 bases, and 29 bases separated the two germline ends. The CDR3 runs to 17 residues. CDR3 loop: CASSPLPIPGHNLGQYF. The CDR3 bases are TGTGCCAGCAGTCCCCTCCCCATCCCGGGACACAATCTTGGGCAGTACTTC.

The rearrangement links TRBV6-9 to TRBJ1-2; the D gene is possibly TRBD1 (5 bases). The CDR3 spans 15 residues. Germline V gene data show CDR1 as MNHGY and CDR2 as SVAAGI. Trimming stripped 3 bases from V and 3 bases from J, with 14 bases between. The CDR3 sequence is CASSYRSGDHYGYTF. CDR3 coding DNA: TGTGCCAGCAGTTACCGCTCCGGGGACCACTATGGCTACACCTTC.

This chain links TRBV4-1 with TRBJ1-1; D might be TRBD1 (6 bases). This CDR3 region has 13 residues. Trimming cost V 3 bases and J 14 bases, with 19 bases left between them. Germline CDR1 reads MGHRA; CDR2 reads YSYEKL. The CDR3 reads CASSQPDWPGGFF. The CDR3, as DNA: TGCGCCAGCAGCCAGCCAGACTGGCCGGGGGGCTTCTTT.

This sequence joins TRBV6-6 and TRBJ2-5; TRBD2 matches at 13 bases. The CDR3 extends over 16 amino acids. Germline V gene data show CDR1 as MNHNY and CDR2 as SVGAGI (reference sequence). J lost 5 bases, V lost 6 bases, and 9 bases had no gene match. As DNA, the CDR3 is TGTGCCAGCAGCCCAGGACTAGCGGGAGCCGGGGAGACCCAGTACTTC. Residues: CASSPGLAGAGETQYF.

This chain joins TRBV7-9 and TRBJ2-7, with D unclear. From germline, CDR1 is SEHNR and CDR2 FQNEAQ (reference sequence). The V gene lost 6 bases and the J gene lost 6 bases, with 18 bases spanning the gap. CDR3 length equals 14 residues. This CDR3 is CASSSSTGRAEQYF. In nucleotides, the CDR3 is TGTGCCAGCAGTTCCTCGACTGGTAGGGCCGAGCAGTACTTC.

This rearrangement joins TRBV15 to TRBJ2-1; tentative D call: TRBD1 (6 bases). CDR3 size: 13 residues. Germline CDR1 is LNHNV and CDR2 is YYDKDF (reference sequence). Trimming cost V 4 bases and J 7 bases, with 11 bases left between them. This chain's CDR3 is CATSIYGQNEQFF. The DNA for the CDR3 is TGTGCCACCAGCATCTACGGACAGAATGAGCAGTTCTTC.

This clone has just a few counts. The rearrangement joins TRBV21-1 to TRBJ1-1; TRBD1, the table's D call, lacks a check against the DNA. TRBV21-1 is given as a pseudogene. This CDR3 region has 14 residues. CDR3 DNA: TGTGCCAGCAGCGCTACAGGGTTGAACACTGAAGCTTTCTTT. Its translation is CASSATGLNTEAFF.

The CDR3 nucleotides are TGCGCCAGCAGCCAAGATAGGACTAGCGCATCCTACAATGAGCAGTTCTTC. Encoded protein: CASSQDRTSASYNEQFF. The rearrangement joins TRBV4-1 to TRBJ2-1, with TRBD2 identical over 9 bases. CDR3 size: 17 residues. V shed 0 bases, J shed 1 base, and the junction held 4 bases outside the gene matches. Per germline, CDR1 MGHRA and CDR2 YSYEKL.

The chain carries TRBV19 and TRBJ2-3, with 10 bases that match TRBD1. The CDR3 loop spans 17 amino acids. Germline V gene lookup returns CDR1 LNHDA and CDR2 SQIVND (reference sequence). Germline trimming cut 6 bases from V and 1 base from J; bases unmatched to any gene: 10. The CDR3 DNA reads TGTGCCAGTAGCCTCAGAGACAGGGGGCGAGGCACAGATACGCAGTATTTT. It codes for CASSLRDRGRGTDTQYF.

The V call is TRBV28, the J call TRBJ1-6, with D possibly matching TRBD1 (5 bases). The CDR3 spans 13 residues. Trimming removed 5 bases at V and 5 bases at J, with 7 bases between. From germline, CDR1 is MDHEN and CDR2 SYDVKM. The CDR3 spells CASSTGNNSPLHF. DNA for the CDR3: TGTGCCAGCAGTACAGGAAATAATTCACCCCTCCACTTT.

About this clone: Other DNA sequences in the same sample also yield this CDR3. This sequence joins TRBV5-1 and TRBJ2-7; 9 bases agree with TRBD1. V dropped 3 bases and J dropped 5; count of bases not matched to a gene: 6. The V gene's germline CDR1 is SGHRS and CDR2 YFSETQ. This CDR3 has 14 amino acids. CDR3 DNA sequence: TGCGCCAGCAGCTCGGGACAGGGAGCAGACGAGCAGTACTTC. As protein: CASSSGQGADEQYF.

In DNA form, the CDR3 reads TGTGCCAGCAGCCAAGAAGGGCTAGGTGGGGACAGGGGACTCTACGAGCAGTACTTC. It specifies CASSQEGLGGDRGLYEQYF. The chain employs TRBV4-2 and TRBJ2-7; 10 bases match TRBD1. The germline V gene encodes CDR1 LGHNA and CDR2 YNFKEQ. Trimming removed 0 bases from V and 3 bases from J; junction bases left unmatched: 14. This CDR3 has 19 amino acids.

This clone has a handful of counts. The V gene is TRBV28, the J gene TRBJ1-1; TRBD1 matches 8 bases. CDR1 is MDHEN and CDR2 is SYDVKM in the germline V gene. Germline trimming cut 7 bases from V and 3 bases from J; bases unmatched to any gene: 7. The CDR3 consists of 14 residues. The CDR3 sequence: CASMLDRGYTEAFF. Here the CDR3 DNA reads TGTGCCAGCATGTTAGACAGGGGATACACTGAAGCTTTCTTT. Together with reference TRBV28 and TRBJ1-1, the CDR3 gives the full variable domain: DVKVTQSSRYLVKRTGEKVFLECVQDMDHENMFWYRQDPGLGLRLIYFSYDVKMKEKGDIPEGYSVSREKKERFSLILESASTNQTSMYLCASMLDRGYTEAFFGQGTRLTVV.

The genes are TRBV9 and TRBJ2-3; 7 bases match TRBD2. The CDR3 loop spans 14 amino acids. With 4 bases clipped from V and 7 bases from J, the junction kept 9 bases outside the gene matches. Germline CDR1 reads SGDLS; CDR2 reads YYNGEE. The CDR3 DNA follows: TGTGCCAGCAGCCCGCGGGGGACCTGGCATACGCAGTATTTT. Translated: CASSPRGTWHTQYF.

This chain connects TRBV30 to TRBJ1-2; a weak D match, TRBD1 (5 bases). This CDR3 comprises 15 residues. Germline V lookup: CDR1 GTSNPN, CDR2 SVGIG (reference sequence). Trimming shortened V by 3 bases and J by 7 bases, and 21 bases separated the two germline ends. The CDR3 DNA sequence: TGTGCCTGGAGATACTCCCGGGACGGAGAATTTGGCTACACCTTC. Translating gives CAWRYSRDGEFGYTF. Filled out from reference TRBV30 and TRBJ1-2, the complete variable domain reads SQTIHQWPATLVQPVGSPLSLECTVEGTSNPNLYWYRQAAGRGLQLLFYSVGIGQISSEVPQNLSASRPQDRQFILSSKKLLLSDSGFYLCAWRYSRDGEFGYTFGSGTRLTVV.

The chain employs TRBV10-3 and TRBJ1-1, with TRBD1 as a possible D gene (6 bases). CDR1 is ENHRY, CDR2 SYGVKD, per germline. The CDR3 covers 14 residues. Trimming cost V 2 bases and J 5 bases, with 12 bases left between them. In DNA form, the CDR3 reads TGTGCCATCAGTGAGCCCCGGGGGCGGACTGAAGCTTTCTTT. This translates into CAISEPRGRTEAFF.

V usage is TRBV10-3 and J usage is TRBJ2-2; possibly TRBD2 for D (6 bases). Per germline, CDR1 ENHRY and CDR2 SYGVKD. Trimming removed 3 bases from V and 2 bases from J, with 16 bases in between. This CDR3 region has 17 residues. The CDR3 DNA follows: TGTGCCATCAGTGAAGGTGAGGCTAGCGTTAACACCGGGGAGCTGTTTTTT. Encoded protein: CAISEGEASVNTGELFF.

The gene calls are TRBV28 and TRBJ1-1, with D possibly being TRBD1 (5 bases). The germline gives CDR1 MDHEN, CDR2 SYDVKM. Trimming cost V 7 bases and J 1 base, with 22 bases left between them. The CDR3 is 17 residues long. CDR3 DNA sequence: TGTGCCAGCAACCCGGTTGCGGATCGGGGGGAGAACACTGAAGCTTTCTTT. Translation gives CASNPVADRGENTEAFF.

The chain uses TRBV7-9 and TRBJ2-7, with TRBD2 matching over 7 bases. V shed 1 base, J shed 5 bases, and the junction held 8 bases outside the gene matches. Germline V gene sequence: CDR1 SEHNR, CDR2 FQNEAQ (reference sequence). The CDR3 has 15 residues. As DNA, the CDR3 is TGTGCCAGCAGCTTAGAGCTAGCGGCATATCACGAGCAGTACTTC. It encodes CASSLELAAYHEQYF.

On this clone itself: Different DNA sequences within this sample yield the same CDR3. This chain links TRBV27 with TRBJ2-1; 8 nucleotides agree with TRBD1. The ends lost 5 bases at V and 2 bases at J; junction bases unmatched: 8. The CDR3 length is 16 residues. CDR1 and CDR2 (germline): MNHEY, SMNVEV (reference sequence). CDR3 sequence reads: CASSPSTGEAYNEQFF. The CDR3 DNA follows: TGTGCCAGCAGTCCCTCGACAGGGGAGGCCTACAATGAGCAGTTCTTC.